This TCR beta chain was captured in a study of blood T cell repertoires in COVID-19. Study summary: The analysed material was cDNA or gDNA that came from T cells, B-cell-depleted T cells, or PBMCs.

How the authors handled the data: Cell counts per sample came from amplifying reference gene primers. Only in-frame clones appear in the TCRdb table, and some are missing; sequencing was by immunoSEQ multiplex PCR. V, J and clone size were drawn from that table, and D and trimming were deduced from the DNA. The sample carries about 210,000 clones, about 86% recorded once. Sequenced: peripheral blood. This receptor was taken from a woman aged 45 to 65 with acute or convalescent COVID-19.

The CDR3 here is CASRPPALAGSYEQYF. In DNA form, the CDR3 reads TGTGCCAGCCGCCCCCCGGCACTAGCGGGGTCCTACGAGCAGTACTTC. The V gene is TRBV5-6, the J gene TRBJ2-7, with 10 bases aligning to TRBD2. Per germline, CDR1 SGHDT and CDR2 YYEEEE. This CDR3 has 16 residues. Trimming took 7 bases from V and 1 from J; bases not matched to a gene: 11.